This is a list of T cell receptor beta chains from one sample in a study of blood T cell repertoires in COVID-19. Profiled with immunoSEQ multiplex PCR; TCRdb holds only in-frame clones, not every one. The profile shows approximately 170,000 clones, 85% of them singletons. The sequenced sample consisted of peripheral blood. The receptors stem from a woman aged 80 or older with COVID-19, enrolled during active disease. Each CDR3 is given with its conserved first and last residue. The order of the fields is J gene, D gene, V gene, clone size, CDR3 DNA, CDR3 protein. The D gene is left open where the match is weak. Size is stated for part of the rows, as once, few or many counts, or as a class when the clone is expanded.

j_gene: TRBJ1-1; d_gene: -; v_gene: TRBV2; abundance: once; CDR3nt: TGTGCCAGCAGTGAGGGGGGGGAAGCTTTCTTT; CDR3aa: CASSEGGEAFF
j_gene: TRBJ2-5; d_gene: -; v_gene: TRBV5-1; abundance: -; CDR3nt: TGCGCCAGCACTTCAGGGACATACGAGACCCAGTACTTC; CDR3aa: CASTSGTYETQYF
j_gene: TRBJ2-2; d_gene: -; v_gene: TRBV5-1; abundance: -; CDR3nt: TGCGCCAGCAGCTTGGGAGCGACGTTGGTCGGGGAGCTGTTTTTT; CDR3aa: CASSLGATLVGELFF
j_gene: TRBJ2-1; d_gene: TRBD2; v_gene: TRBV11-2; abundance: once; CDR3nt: TGTGCCAGCAGCCCCCGACTAGCGGGGGAAATCTACAATGAGCAGTTCTTC; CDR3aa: CASSPRLAGEIYNEQFF
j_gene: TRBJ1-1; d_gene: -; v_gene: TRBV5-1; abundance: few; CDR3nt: TGCGCCAGCAGCTTGGCCAACAGTCTGAACACTGAAGCTTTCTTT; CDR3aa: CASSLANSLNTEAFF
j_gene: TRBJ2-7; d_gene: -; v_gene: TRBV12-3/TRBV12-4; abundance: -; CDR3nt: TGTGCCAGCAGTTTAAATCAGGAAAACGAGCAGTACTTC; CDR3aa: CASSLNQENEQYF
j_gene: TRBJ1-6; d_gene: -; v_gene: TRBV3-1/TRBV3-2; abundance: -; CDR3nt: TGTGCCAGCAGCCAAGATAGAAATTCACCCCTCCACTTT; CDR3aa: CASSQDRNSPLHF
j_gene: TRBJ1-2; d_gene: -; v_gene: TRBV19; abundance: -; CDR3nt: TGTGCCAGTACCAGAAATCGGGACTACACCTTC; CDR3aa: CASTRNRDYTF
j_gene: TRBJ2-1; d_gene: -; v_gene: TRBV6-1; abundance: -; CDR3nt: TGTGCCAGCAGTGAAGTATATGAGCAGTTCTTC; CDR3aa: CASSEVYEQFF
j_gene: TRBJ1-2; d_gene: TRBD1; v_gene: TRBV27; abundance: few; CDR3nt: TGTGCCAGCTGGACAGGCCTAGGATATGGCTACACCTTC; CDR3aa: CASWTGLGYGYTF
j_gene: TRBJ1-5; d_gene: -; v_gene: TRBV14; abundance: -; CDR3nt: TGTGCCAGCAGCCAAGATCGGGGTCAGCCCCAGCATTTT; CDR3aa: CASSQDRGQPQHF
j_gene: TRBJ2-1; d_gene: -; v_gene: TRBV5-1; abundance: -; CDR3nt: TGCGCCAGCAGCCTTCCCCACACTAGCTCCTACAATGAGCAGTTCTTC; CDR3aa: CASSLPHTSSYNEQFF
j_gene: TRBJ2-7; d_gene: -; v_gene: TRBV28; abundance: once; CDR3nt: TGTGCCAGCAGGGGGTTAGATAGGACAGTGAGGGAGCAGTACTTC; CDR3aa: CASRGLDRTVREQYF
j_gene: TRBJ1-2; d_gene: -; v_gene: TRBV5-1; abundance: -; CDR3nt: TGCGCCAGCAGCTTGGATGGGGGCGGAAGCTATGGCTACACCTTC; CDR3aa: CASSLDGGGSYGYTF
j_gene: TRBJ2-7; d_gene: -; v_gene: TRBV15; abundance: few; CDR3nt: TGTGCCACCAGCAGAGCGGGGAGCAACTACGAGCAGTACTTC; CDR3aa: CATSRAGSNYEQYF
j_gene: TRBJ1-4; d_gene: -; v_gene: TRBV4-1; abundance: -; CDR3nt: TGCGCCAGCAGCCAAGAACAAAGAAGCGGCGTAAATGAAAAACTGTTTTTT; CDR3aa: CASSQEQRSGVNEKLFF
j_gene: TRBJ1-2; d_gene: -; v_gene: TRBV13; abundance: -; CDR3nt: TGTGCCAGCAGCTTAGGAGCCCTCGGGGACTATGGCTACACCTTC; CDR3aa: CASSLGALGDYGYTF